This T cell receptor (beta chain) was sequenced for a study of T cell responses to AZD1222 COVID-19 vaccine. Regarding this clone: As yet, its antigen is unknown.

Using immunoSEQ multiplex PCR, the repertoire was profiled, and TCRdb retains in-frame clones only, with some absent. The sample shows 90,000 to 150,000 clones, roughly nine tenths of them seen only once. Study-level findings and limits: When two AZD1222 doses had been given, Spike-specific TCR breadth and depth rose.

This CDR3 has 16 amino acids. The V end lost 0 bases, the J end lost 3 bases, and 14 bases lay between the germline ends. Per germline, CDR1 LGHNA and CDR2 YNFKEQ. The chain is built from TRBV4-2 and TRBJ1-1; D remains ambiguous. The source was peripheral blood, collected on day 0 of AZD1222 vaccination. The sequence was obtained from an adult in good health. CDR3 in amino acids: CASSQDRVGPDTEAFF. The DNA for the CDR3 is TGTGCCAGCAGCCAAGATCGGGTAGGTCCGGACACTGAAGCTTTCTTT.